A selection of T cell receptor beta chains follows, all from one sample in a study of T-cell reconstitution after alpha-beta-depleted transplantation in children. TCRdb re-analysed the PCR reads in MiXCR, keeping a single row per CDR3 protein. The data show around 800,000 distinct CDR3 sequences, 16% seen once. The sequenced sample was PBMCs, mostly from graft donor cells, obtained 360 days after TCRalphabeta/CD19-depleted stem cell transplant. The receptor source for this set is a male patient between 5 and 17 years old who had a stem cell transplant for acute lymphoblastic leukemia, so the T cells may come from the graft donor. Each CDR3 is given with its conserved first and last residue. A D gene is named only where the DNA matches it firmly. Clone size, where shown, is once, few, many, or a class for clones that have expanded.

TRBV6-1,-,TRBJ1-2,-,TGTGCCAGCAGTCCCAGGGACCGTGTTGGGTTCAGGGGCTACACCTTC,CASSPRDRVGFRGYTF
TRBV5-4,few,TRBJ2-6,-,TGTGCCAGCAGCCTGGGGGGCTACAGCTCTGGGGCCAACGTCCTGACTTTC,CASSLGGYSSGANVLTF
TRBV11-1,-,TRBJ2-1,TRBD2,TGTGCCAGCAGCTCAGAACTCCTAGCGGGAGGGCCTGATGAGCAGTTCTTC,CASSSELLAGGPDEQFF
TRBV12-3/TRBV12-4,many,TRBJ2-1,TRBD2,TGTGCCAGCAGTTTAAGCGTAACTAGCGGTGCCTACAATGAGCAGTTCTTC,CASSLSVTSGAYNEQFF
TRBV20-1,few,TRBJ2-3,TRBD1,TGCAGTGCAACCGACAGGGAGAACCTAATTGCTAGCACAGATACGCAGTATTTT,CSATDRENLIASTDTQYF
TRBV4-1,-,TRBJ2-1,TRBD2,TGCGCCAGCAGCCAACTACCGGGACTAGCGGGAGGGGATGAGCAGTTCTTC,CASSQLPGLAGGDEQFF
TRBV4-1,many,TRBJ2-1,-,TGCGCCAGCAGCCAAGTTCCAAGGATCCTGGCCCTCAATGAGCAGTTCTTC,CASSQVPRILALNEQFF
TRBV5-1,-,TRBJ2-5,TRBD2,TGCGCCAGCAGCTTGGCGACCCTAGCGGGAATTGCAGAGACCCAGTACTTC,CASSLATLAGIAETQYF
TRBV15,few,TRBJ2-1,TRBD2,TGTGCCACCAGCAGAGCCCTAGCGGGAGGAAATGAGCAGTTCTTC,CATSRALAGGNEQFF
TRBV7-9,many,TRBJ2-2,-,TGTGCCAGCAGCTTAGAGACTTACACCGGGGAGCTGTTTTTT,CASSLETYTGELFF
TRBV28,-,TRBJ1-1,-,TGTGCCAGCAGTCGGGGGCCGCCTGAAGCTTTCTTT,CASSRGPPEAFF
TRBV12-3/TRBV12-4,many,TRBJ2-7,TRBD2,TGTGCCAGCAGCCATACTAGCGGGAGCTCCTACGAGCAGTACTTC,CASSHTSGSSYEQYF
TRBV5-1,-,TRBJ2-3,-,TGCGCCAGCAGCCCATCCTGGTCAGATACGCAGTATTTT,CASSPSWSDTQYF
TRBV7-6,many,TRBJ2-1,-,TGTGCCAGCAGCGCCGACGGAGTGAATGAGCAGTTCTTC,CASSADGVNEQFF
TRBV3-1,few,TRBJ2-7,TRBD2,TGTGCCAGCAGCCAATTCTTAGCGGGGGTATACGAGCAGTACTTC,CASSQFLAGVYEQYF
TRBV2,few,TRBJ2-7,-,TGTGCCAGCAGTGGGAGGCAGGGGCCCTACGAGCAGTACTTC,CASSGRQGPYEQYF